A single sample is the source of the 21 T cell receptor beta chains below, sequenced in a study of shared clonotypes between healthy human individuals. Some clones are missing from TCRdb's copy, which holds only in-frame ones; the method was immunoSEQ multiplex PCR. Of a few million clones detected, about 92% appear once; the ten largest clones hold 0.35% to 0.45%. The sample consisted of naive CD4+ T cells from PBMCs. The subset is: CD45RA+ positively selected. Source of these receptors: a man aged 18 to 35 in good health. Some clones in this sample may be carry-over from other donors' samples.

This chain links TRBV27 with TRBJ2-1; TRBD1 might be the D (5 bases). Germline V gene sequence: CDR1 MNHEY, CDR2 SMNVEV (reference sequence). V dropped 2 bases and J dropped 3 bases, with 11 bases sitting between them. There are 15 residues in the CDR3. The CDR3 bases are TGTGCCAGCAGTTTACGCGTCGACAGCTACAATGAGCAGTTCTTC. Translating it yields CASSLRVDSYNEQFF.

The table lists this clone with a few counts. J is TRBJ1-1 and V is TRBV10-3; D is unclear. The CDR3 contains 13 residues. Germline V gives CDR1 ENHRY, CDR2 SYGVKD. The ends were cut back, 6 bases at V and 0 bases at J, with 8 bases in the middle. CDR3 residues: CAIRPAVNTEAFF. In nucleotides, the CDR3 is TGTGCCATCAGACCGGCCGTGAACACTGAAGCTTTCTTT.

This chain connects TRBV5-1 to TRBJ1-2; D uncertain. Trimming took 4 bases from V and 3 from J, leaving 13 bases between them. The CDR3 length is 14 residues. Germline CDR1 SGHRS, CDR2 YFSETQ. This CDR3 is CASSTQPTDYGYTF. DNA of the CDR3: TGCGCCAGCAGCACCCAACCTACAGACTATGGCTACACCTTC.

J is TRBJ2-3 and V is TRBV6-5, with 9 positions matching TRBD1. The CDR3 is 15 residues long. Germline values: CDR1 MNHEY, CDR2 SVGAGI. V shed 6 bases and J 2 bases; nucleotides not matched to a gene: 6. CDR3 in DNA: TGTGCCAGCAGGGGGACAGGGCGCCCCACAGATACGCAGTATTTT. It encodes CASRGTGRPTDTQYF.

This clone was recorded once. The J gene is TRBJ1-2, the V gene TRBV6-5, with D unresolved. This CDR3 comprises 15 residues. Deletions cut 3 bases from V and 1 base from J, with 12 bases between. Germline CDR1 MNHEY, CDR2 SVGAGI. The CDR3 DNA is TGTGCCAGCAGTTATTCCGTGTGGGTTAACTATGGCTACACCTTC. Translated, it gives CASSYSVWVNYGYTF.

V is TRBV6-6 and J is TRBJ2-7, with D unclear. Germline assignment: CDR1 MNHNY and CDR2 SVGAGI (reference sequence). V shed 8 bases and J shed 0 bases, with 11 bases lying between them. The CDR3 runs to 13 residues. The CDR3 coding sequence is TGTGCCAGCCTCATGAGCAGCTCCTACGAGCAGTACTTC. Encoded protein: CASLMSSSYEQYF.

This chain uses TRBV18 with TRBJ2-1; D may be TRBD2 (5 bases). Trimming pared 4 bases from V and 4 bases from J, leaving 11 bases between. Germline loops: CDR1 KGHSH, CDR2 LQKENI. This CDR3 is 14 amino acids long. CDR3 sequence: CASSQASIYNEQFF. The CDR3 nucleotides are TGTGCCAGCTCACAGGCTAGCATTTACAATGAGCAGTTCTTC.

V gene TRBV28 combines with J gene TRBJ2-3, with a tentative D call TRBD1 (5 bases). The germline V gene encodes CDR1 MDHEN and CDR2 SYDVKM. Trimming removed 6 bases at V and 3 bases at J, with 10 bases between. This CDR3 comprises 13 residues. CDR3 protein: CASRGAATDTQYF. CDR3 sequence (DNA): TGTGCCAGCAGAGGGGCAGCTACAGATACGCAGTATTTT.

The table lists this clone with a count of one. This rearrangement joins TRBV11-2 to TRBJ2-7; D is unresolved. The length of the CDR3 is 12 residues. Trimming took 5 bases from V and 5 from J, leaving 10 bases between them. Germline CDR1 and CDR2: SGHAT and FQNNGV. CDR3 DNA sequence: TGTGCCAGCAGCCCCATAAGGGACGAGCAGTACTTC. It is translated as CASSPIRDEQYF.

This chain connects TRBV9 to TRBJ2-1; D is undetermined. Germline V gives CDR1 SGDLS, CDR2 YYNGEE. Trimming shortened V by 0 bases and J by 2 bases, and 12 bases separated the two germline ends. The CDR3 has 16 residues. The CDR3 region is CASSVALFGPYNEQFF. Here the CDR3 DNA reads TGTGCCAGCAGCGTAGCTTTGTTTGGCCCCTACAATGAGCAGTTCTTC.

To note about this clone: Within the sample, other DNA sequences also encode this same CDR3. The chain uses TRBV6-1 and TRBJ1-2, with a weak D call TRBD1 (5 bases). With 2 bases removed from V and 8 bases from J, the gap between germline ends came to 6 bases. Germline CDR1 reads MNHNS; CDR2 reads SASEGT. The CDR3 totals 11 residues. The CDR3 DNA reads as TGTGCCAGCAGTGAAAGGGACGGCTACACCTTC. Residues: CASSERDGYTF.

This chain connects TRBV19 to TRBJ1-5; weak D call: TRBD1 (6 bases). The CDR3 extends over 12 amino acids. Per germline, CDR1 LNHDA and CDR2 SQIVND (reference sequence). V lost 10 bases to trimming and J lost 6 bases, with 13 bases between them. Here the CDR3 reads CATTGFSQPQHF. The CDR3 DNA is TGTGCCACTACAGGGTTTAGTCAGCCCCAGCATTTT.

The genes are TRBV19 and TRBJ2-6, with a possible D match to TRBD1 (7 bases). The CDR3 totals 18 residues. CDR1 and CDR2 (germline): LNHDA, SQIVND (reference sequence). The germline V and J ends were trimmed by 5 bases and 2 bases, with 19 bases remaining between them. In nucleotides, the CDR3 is TGTGCCAGTAGTCCACTAGCTCCAGGGGGACCTGGGGCCAACGTCCTGACTTTC. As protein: CASSPLAPGGPGANVLTF.

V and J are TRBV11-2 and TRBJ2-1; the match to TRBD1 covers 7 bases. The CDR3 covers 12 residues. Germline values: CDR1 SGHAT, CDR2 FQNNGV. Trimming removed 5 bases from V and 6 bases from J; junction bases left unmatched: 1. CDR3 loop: CASSRQGNEQFF. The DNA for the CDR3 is TGTGCCAGCAGCAGACAGGGCAATGAGCAGTTCTTC.

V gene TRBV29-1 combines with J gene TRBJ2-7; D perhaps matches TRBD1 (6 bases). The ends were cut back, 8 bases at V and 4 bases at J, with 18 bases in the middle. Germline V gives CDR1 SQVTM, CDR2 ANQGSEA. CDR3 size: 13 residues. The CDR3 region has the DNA TGCAGCACCCGGACAGCCCCTGAGTACGAGCAGTACTTC. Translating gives CSTRTAPEYEQYF.

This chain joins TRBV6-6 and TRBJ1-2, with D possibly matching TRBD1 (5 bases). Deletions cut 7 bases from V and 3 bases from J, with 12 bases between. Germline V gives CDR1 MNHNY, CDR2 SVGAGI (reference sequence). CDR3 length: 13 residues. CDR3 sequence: CASNRDGYYGYTF. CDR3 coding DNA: TGTGCCAGCAATAGGGACGGATACTATGGCTACACCTTC.

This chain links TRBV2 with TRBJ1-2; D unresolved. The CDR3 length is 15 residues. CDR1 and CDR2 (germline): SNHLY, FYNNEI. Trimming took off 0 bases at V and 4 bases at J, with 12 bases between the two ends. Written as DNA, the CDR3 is TGTGCCAGCAGTGAAGCCCCCGTGGGCGCCTATGGCTACACCTTC. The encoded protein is CASSEAPVGAYGYTF.

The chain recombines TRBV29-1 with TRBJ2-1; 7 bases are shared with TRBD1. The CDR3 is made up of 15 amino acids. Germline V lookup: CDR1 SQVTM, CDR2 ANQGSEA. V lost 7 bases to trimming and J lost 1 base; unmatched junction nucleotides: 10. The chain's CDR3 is CSGRTGVLSYNEQFF. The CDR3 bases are TGCAGCGGAAGAACAGGGGTACTGTCCTACAATGAGCAGTTCTTC.

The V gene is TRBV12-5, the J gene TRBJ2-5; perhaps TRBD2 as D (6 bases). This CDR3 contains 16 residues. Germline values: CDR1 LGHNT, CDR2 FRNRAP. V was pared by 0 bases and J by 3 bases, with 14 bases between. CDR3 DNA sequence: TGTGCTAGTGGTTTGGTACGGGTTAGCGGAAAAGAGACCCAGTACTTC. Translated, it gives CASGLVRVSGKETQYF.

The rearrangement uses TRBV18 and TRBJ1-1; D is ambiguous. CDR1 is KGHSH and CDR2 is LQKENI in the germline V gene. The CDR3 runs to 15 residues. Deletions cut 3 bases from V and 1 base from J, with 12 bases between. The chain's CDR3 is CASSPTGATNTEAFF. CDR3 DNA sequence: TGTGCCAGCTCACCGACCGGAGCGACGAACACTGAAGCTTTCTTT. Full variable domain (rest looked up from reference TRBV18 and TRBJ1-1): NAGVMQNPRHLVRRRGQEARLRCSPMKGHSHVYWYRQLPEEGLKFMVYLQKENIIDESGMPKERFSAEFPKEGPSILRIQQVVRGDSAAYFCASSPTGATNTEAFFGQGTRLTVV.

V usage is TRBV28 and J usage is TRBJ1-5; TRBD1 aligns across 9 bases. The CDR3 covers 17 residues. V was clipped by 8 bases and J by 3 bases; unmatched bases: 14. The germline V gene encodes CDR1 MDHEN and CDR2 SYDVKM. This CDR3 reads CASVNPKDRGNNQPQHF. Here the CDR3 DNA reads TGTGCCAGCGTCAACCCGAAGGACAGGGGTAACAATCAGCCCCAGCATTTT.